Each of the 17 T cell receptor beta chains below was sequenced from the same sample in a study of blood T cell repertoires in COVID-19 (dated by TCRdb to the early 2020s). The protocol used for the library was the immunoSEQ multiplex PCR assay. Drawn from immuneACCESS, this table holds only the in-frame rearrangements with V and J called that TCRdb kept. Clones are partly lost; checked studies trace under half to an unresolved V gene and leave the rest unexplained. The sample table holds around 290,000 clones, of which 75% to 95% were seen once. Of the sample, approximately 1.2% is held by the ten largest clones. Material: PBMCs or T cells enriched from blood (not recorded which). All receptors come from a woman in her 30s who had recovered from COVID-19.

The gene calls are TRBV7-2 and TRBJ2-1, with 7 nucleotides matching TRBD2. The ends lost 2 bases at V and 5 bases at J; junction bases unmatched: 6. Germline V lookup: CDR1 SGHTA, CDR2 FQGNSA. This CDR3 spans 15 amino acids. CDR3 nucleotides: TGTGCCAGCAGCTTATTTGGCGGGAGTGACAATGAGCAGTTCTTC. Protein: CASSLFGGSDNEQFF.

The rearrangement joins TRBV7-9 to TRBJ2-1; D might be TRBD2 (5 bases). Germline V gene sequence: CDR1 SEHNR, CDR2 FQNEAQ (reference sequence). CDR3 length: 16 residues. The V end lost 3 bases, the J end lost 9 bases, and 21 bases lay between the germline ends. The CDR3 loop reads CASSFGPRRQHSEQFF. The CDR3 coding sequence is TGTGCCAGCAGCTTCGGACCTCGGAGGCAACATAGTGAGCAGTTCTTC.

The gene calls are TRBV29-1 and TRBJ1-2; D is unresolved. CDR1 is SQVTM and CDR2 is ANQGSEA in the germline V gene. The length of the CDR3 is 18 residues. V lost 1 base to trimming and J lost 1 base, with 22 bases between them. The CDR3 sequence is CSVEVSLGRFRDNYGYTF. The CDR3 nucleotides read TGCAGCGTTGAAGTGTCGTTGGGCAGATTCCGGGATAACTATGGCTACACCTTC.

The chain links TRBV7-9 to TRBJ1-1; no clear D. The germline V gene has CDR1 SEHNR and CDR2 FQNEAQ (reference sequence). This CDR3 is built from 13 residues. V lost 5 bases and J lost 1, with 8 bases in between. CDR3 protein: CASSDLGNTEAFF. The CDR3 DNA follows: TGTGCCAGCAGCGACTTAGGGAACACTGAAGCTTTCTTT.

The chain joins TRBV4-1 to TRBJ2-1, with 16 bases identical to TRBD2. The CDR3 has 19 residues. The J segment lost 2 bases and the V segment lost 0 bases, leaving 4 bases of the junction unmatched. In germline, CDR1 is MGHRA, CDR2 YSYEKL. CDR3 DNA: TGCGCCAGCAGCCAAGAGAGGGGACTAGCGGGAGGGACCTACAATGAGCAGTTCTTC. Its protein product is CASSQERGLAGGTYNEQFF.

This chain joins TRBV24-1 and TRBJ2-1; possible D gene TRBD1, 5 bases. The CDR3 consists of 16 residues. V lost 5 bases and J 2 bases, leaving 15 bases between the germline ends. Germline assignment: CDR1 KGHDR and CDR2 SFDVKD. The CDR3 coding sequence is TGTGCCACCAGTGGTGCCCAGGACAACCCCTACAATGAGCAGTTCTTC. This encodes CATSGAQDNPYNEQFF.

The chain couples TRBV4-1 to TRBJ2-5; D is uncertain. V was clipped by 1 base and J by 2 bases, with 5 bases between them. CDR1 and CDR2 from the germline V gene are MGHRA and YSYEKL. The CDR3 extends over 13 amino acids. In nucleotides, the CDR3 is TGCGCCAGCAGCCAAGGACAACAAGAGACCCAGTACTTC. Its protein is CASSQGQQETQYF.

This CDR3 reads CASSPSGTGDTQYF. CDR3 DNA sequence: TGTGCCAGCAGCCCTAGCGGGACGGGAGATACGCAGTATTTT. V usage is TRBV7-2 and J usage is TRBJ2-3, with 9 bases that match TRBD2. Germline CDR1 reads SGHTA; CDR2 reads FQGNSA. With V trimmed by 5 bases and J by 5 bases, 5 bases remained unmatched. The CDR3 covers 14 residues.

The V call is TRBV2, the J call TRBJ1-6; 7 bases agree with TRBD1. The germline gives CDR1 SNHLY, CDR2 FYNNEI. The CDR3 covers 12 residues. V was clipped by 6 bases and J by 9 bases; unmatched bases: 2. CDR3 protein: CASRQGLSPLHF. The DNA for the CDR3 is TGTGCCAGCAGACAGGGGCTTTCACCCCTCCACTTT.

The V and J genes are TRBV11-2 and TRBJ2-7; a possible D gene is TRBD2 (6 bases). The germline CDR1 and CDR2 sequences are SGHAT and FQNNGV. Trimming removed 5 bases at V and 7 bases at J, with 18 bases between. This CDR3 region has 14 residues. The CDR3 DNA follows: TGTGCCAGCAGCGCCGGACCCGCTGCGGGGGAGCAGTACTTC. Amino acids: CASSAGPAAGEQYF.

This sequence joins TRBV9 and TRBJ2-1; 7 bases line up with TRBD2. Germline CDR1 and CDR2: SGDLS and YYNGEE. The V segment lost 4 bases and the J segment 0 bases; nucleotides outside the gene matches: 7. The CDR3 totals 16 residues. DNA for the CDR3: TGTGCCAGCAGCCCAGCGGGGAAAGGCTCCTACAATGAGCAGTTCTTC. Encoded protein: CASSPAGKGSYNEQFF.

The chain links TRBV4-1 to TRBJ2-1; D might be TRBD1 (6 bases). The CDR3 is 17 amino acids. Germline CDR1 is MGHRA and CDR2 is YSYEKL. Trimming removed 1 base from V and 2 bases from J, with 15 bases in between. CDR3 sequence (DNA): TGCGCCAGCAGCCAAGGAAAGACAGGAGGTGCCTACAATGAGCAGTTCTTC. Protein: CASSQGKTGGAYNEQFF.

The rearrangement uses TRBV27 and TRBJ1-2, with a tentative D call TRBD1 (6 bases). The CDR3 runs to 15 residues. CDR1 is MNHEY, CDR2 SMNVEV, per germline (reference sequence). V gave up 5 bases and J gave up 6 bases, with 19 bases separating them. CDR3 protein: CASSLRTASTNGYTF. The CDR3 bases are TGTGCCAGCAGTCTAAGGACAGCCTCTACTAATGGCTACACCTTC.

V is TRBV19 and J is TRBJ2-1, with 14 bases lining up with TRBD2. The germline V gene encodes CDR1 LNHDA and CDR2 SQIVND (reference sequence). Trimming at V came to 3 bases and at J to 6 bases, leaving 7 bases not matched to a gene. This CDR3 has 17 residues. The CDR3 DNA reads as TGTGCCAGTAGTATGACTAGCGGGAGGGCCCTGTCCAATGAGCAGTTCTTC. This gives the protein CASSMTSGRALSNEQFF. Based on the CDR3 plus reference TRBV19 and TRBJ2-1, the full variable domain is DGGITQSPKYLFRKEGQNVTLSCEQNLNHDAMYWYRQDPGQGLRLIYYSQIVNDFQKGDIAEGYSVSREKKESFPLTVTSAQKNPTAFYLCASSMTSGRALSNEQFFGPGTRLTVL.

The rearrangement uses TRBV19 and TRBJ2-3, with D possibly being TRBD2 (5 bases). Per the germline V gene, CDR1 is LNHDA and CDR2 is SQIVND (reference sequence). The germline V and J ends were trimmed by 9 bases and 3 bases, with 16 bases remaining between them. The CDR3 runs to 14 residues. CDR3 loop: CASTPSGITDTQYF. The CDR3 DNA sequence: TGTGCCAGCACCCCCAGCGGAATTACAGATACGCAGTATTTT.

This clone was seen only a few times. CDR3 loop: CASSLRPGKGGYTF. The CDR3 DNA reads TGTGCCAGCAGTTTAAGGCCAGGGAAGGGCGGCTACACCTTC. The genes are TRBV28 and TRBJ1-2; the D gene is possibly TRBD1 (5 bases). There are 14 residues in the CDR3. Germline-derived CDR1 and CDR2 are MDHEN and SYDVKM. Trimming stripped 2 bases from V and 8 bases from J, with 15 bases between.

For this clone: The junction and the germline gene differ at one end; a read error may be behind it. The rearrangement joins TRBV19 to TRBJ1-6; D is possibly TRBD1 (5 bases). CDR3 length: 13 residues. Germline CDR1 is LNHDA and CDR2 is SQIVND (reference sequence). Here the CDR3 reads CASRGLDTHQQDF. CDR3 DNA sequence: TGTGCCAGTAGGGGATTGGACACCCATCAGCAGGACTTT.